The T cell receptor (beta chain) described here comes from a study of cytomegalovirus exposure and HLA in healthy donors. This clone was recorded only once. The PCR made use of 60 Vbeta and 13 Jbeta primers. Clones were read by immunoSEQ multiplex PCR, and TCRdb kept only the in-frame ones, dropping some. Of 55,000 to 75,000 clones in the sample, about 68% were seen once. CDR1 and CDR2 (germline): SNHLY, FYNNEI. CDR3 length: 14 residues. J was trimmed by 5 bases and V by 5 bases; bases with no gene match: 8. This TCR derives from a woman aged 25 to 39 in good health and CMV-seropositive. The chain employs TRBV2 and TRBJ2-7; 8 bases fit TRBD1. Sequenced material: PBMCs. This chain's CDR3 is CASSPRTGLNEQYF. CDR3 nucleotide sequence: TGTGCCAGCAGTCCAAGGACAGGGTTGAACGAGCAGTACTTC.